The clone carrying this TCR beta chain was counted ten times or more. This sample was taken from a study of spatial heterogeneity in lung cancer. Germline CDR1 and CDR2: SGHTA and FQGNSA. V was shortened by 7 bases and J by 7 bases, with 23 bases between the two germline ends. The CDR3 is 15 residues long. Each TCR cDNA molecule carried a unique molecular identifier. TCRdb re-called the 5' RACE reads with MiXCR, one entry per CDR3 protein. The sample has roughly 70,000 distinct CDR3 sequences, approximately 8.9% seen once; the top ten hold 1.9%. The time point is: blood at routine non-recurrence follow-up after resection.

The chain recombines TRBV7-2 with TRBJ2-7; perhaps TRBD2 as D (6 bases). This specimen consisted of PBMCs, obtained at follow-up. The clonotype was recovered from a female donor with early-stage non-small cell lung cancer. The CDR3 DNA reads TGTGCCAGCACCCCACCCGGGGGAAGGACGGGAGAGCAGTACTTC. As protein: CASTPPGGRTGEQYF. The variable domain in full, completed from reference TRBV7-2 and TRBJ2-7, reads GAGVSQSPSNKVTEKGKDVELRCDPISGHTALYWYRQSLGQGLEFLIYFQGNSAPDKSGLPSDRFSAERTGGSVSTLTIQRTQQEDSAVYLCASTPPGGRTGEQYFGPGTRLTVT.